These T cell receptor beta chains were read from a single sample in a study of cytomegalovirus exposure and HLA in healthy donors. TCRdb's table, derived via immunoSEQ multiplex PCR, lists solely in-frame clones and lacks some. The sample table includes roughly 46,000 clones. The sample was PBMCs. These receptors all come from a woman aged 35 to 49 in good health and CMV-seronegative. The CDR3 runs from the conserved cysteine through the conserved F or W. The D gene is left open where the match is weak. Size is stated for part of the rows, as once, few or many counts, or as a class when the clone is expanded.

D gene: NA
V gene: TRBV7-9
J gene: TRBJ1-2
clone size: NA
CDR3 DNA: TGTGCCAGCAGCTTAACGGCGGGGAGGGAGGAAAACTATGGCTACACCTTC
CDR3 protein: CASSLTAGREENYGYTF

D gene: TRBD1
V gene: TRBV10-1
J gene: TRBJ1-6
clone size: NA
CDR3 DNA: TGCGCCAGCAGAGTGGACAGGGAAAGATCACCCCTCCACTTT
CDR3 protein: CASRVDRERSPLHF

D gene: TRBD2
V gene: TRBV7-2
J gene: TRBJ2-7
clone size: NA
CDR3 DNA: TGTGCCAGCAGCTCCCCGACTAGCGGGACTACCTACGAGCAGTACTTC
CDR3 protein: CASSSPTSGTTYEQYF

D gene: NA
V gene: TRBV27
J gene: TRBJ2-7
clone size: NA
CDR3 DNA: TGTGCCAGCAGTTTATCGTCCGGGGGACTTTTCTACGAGCAGTACTTC
CDR3 protein: CASSLSSGGLFYEQYF

D gene: NA
V gene: TRBV18
J gene: TRBJ2-7
clone size: NA
CDR3 DNA: TGTGCCAGCTCACCAAGTCCGGTATACGAGCAGTACTTC
CDR3 protein: CASSPSPVYEQYF

D gene: TRBD1
V gene: TRBV6-5
J gene: TRBJ1-5
clone size: NA
CDR3 DNA: TGTGCCAGCAGGCCTTTACAGGGGTTCAATCAGCCCCAGCATTTT
CDR3 protein: CASRPLQGFNQPQHF

D gene: NA
V gene: TRBV30
J gene: TRBJ1-4
clone size: NA
CDR3 DNA: TGTGCCTGGTCCCGAGCGGGGAGCGAAAAACTGTTTTTT
CDR3 protein: CAWSRAGSEKLFF

D gene: NA
V gene: TRBV7-2
J gene: TRBJ2-7
clone size: NA
CDR3 DNA: TGTGCCAGCAGCTTAGTGTCCAGGACTTACGAGCAGTACTTC
CDR3 protein: CASSLVSRTYEQYF

D gene: TRBD2
V gene: TRBV18
J gene: TRBJ2-1
clone size: NA
CDR3 DNA: TGTGCCAGCTCACTGACTAGCGGGGAAAGCTCCTACAATGAGCAGTTCTTC
CDR3 protein: CASSLTSGESSYNEQFF

D gene: TRBD2
V gene: TRBV6-6
J gene: TRBJ2-7
clone size: NA
CDR3 DNA: TGTGCCAGCAGCCCCGGGGGGTTTTACTCCTACGAGCAGTACTTC
CDR3 protein: CASSPGGFYSYEQYF

D gene: TRBD1
V gene: TRBV18
J gene: TRBJ2-7
clone size: NA
CDR3 DNA: TGTGCCAGCTCACGCCCGGGACAGATCAGCTCCTACGAGCAGTACTTC
CDR3 protein: CASSRPGQISSYEQYF

D gene: TRBD1
V gene: TRBV30
J gene: TRBJ2-7
clone size: NA
CDR3 DNA: TGTGCCTGGAGGAGGACAGGGGGCCACGAGCAGTACTTC
CDR3 protein: CAWRRTGGHEQYF

D gene: TRBD1
V gene: TRBV5-1
J gene: TRBJ2-1
clone size: NA
CDR3 DNA: TGCGCCAGCAGACAAACAGGGGGCGCCCACAATGAGCAGTTCTTC
CDR3 protein: CASRQTGGAHNEQFF

D gene: TRBD2
V gene: TRBV27
J gene: TRBJ2-3
clone size: NA
CDR3 DNA: TGTGCCAGCAGTCGACTAGCGGGCCCCACAGATACGCAGTATTTT
CDR3 protein: CASSRLAGPTDTQYF

D gene: NA
V gene: TRBV2
J gene: TRBJ2-2
clone size: NA
CDR3 DNA: TGTGCCAGCAGTGTGTCTCTCAGGACAACCACCGGGGAGCTGTTTTTT
CDR3 protein: CASSVSLRTTTGELFF

D gene: NA
V gene: TRBV20-1
J gene: TRBJ1-2
clone size: NA
CDR3 DNA: TGCAGTGCGACCGCGGGCCATGGCTACACCTTC
CDR3 protein: CSATAGHGYTF

D gene: TRBD1
V gene: TRBV7-2
J gene: TRBJ2-1
clone size: NA
CDR3 DNA: TGTGCCAGCAGCTTCCGGGACAGGGGGAACAATGAGCAGTTCTTC
CDR3 protein: CASSFRDRGNNEQFF

D gene: NA
V gene: TRBV5-6
J gene: TRBJ2-2
clone size: NA
CDR3 DNA: TGTGCCAGCAGCTTGGTTGCGGGCGCAGGGAACACCGGGGAGCTGTTTTTT
CDR3 protein: CASSLVAGAGNTGELFF

D gene: TRBD2
V gene: TRBV7-2
J gene: TRBJ2-3
clone size: NA
CDR3 DNA: TGTGCCAGCAGCCGGTGGACTAGCGGGGCAGATACGCAGTATTTT
CDR3 protein: CASSRWTSGADTQYF

D gene: TRBD2
V gene: TRBV5-5
J gene: TRBJ2-3
clone size: NA
CDR3 DNA: TGTGCCAGCACCCCACGGGAGGGGACCACCTATACGCAGTATTTT
CDR3 protein: CASTPREGTTYTQYF

D gene: NA
V gene: TRBV28
J gene: TRBJ1-2
clone size: NA
CDR3 DNA: TGTGCCAGCAGTTTTTTTGTCTACGGAGATAACTATGGCTACACCTTC
CDR3 protein: CASSFFVYGDNYGYTF

D gene: NA
V gene: TRBV2
J gene: TRBJ2-7
clone size: NA
CDR3 DNA: TGTGCCAGCACGACTGATATTTACGAGCAGTACTTC
CDR3 protein: CASTTDIYEQYF

D gene: NA
V gene: TRBV23-1
J gene: TRBJ2-2
clone size: medium-sized
CDR3 DNA: TGCGCCACCCTTAGGAAACAGGGGAGGACCGGGGAGCTGTTTTTT
CDR3 protein: CATLRKQGRTGELFF

D gene: TRBD1
V gene: TRBV7-9
J gene: TRBJ2-2
clone size: NA
CDR3 DNA: TGTGCCAGCAGCTTACGACAGGGGGGTTACACCGGGGAGCTGTTTTTT
CDR3 protein: CASSLRQGGYTGELFF

D gene: NA
V gene: TRBV7-9
J gene: TRBJ1-1
clone size: NA
CDR3 DNA: TGTGCCAGCAGCGAAGGGGGGGTACTCCAGAACACTGAAGCTTTCTTT
CDR3 protein: CASSEGGVLQNTEAFF

D gene: NA
V gene: TRBV5-1
J gene: TRBJ2-1
clone size: NA
CDR3 DNA: TGCGCCAGCAGCGCTGGAGGAGAGAACAATGAGCAGTTCTTC
CDR3 protein: CASSAGGENNEQFF

D gene: NA
V gene: TRBV10-3
J gene: TRBJ2-6
clone size: NA
CDR3 DNA: TGTGCCATCAGTCCCTCCTTGCGGGACAGCTCCACCAACCCTGGGGCCAACGTCCTGACTTTC
CDR3 protein: CAISPSLRDSSTNPGANVLTF

D gene: NA
V gene: TRBV6-1
J gene: TRBJ1-1
clone size: NA
CDR3 DNA: TGTGCCAGCCGCTACTACAGGGAGAACACTGAAGCTTTCTTT
CDR3 protein: CASRYYRENTEAFF

D gene: TRBD1
V gene: TRBV9
J gene: TRBJ2-7
clone size: NA
CDR3 DNA: TGTGCCAGCAGCGTGGGACAGGGGAAATACGAGCAGTACTTC
CDR3 protein: CASSVGQGKYEQYF

D gene: TRBD1
V gene: TRBV7-7
J gene: TRBJ2-2
clone size: NA
CDR3 DNA: TGTGCTAGCAGCCGACAGGGGAGTGCCGGGGAGCTGTTTTTT
CDR3 protein: CASSRQGSAGELFF

D gene: NA
V gene: TRBV6-5
J gene: TRBJ1-1
clone size: NA
CDR3 DNA: TGTGCCAGCAGTTTTCTAATACAGGGACGGGGTGAAGCTTTCTTT
CDR3 protein: CASSFLIQGRGEAFF

D gene: NA
V gene: TRBV6-1
J gene: TRBJ1-1
clone size: NA
CDR3 DNA: TGTGCCAGCAGTGAACCCCCTCCTTTGGAAGCTTTCTTT
CDR3 protein: CASSEPPPLEAFF

D gene: NA
V gene: TRBV6-5
J gene: TRBJ1-2
clone size: NA
CDR3 DNA: TGTGCCAGCAGAGGAGACGCATCTAACTATGGCTACACCTTC
CDR3 protein: CASRGDASNYGYTF

D gene: TRBD2
V gene: TRBV28
J gene: TRBJ2-1
clone size: NA
CDR3 DNA: TGTGCCAGCTTACTAGCGGGAACCTACAATGAGCAGTTCTTC
CDR3 protein: CASLLAGTYNEQFF

D gene: NA
V gene: TRBV27
J gene: TRBJ2-7
clone size: NA
CDR3 DNA: TGTGCCAGCAGTTGGGGACTTACCTACGAGCAGTACTTC
CDR3 protein: CASSWGLTYEQYF

D gene: NA
V gene: TRBV28
J gene: TRBJ1-5
clone size: NA
CDR3 DNA: TGTGCCAGCAGTTCCAGGGGCGCAGCTCAGCCCCAGCATTTT
CDR3 protein: CASSSRGAAQPQHF

D gene: TRBD2
V gene: TRBV4-1
J gene: TRBJ2-1
clone size: NA
CDR3 DNA: TGCGCCAGCAGCCAAGATCTTCTAGCGGTTTACAATGAGCAGTTCTTC
CDR3 protein: CASSQDLLAVYNEQFF

D gene: NA
V gene: TRBV28
J gene: TRBJ2-7
clone size: NA
CDR3 DNA: TGTGCCAGCAGTTTGACAGGCTCCTACGAGCAGTACTTC
CDR3 protein: CASSLTGSYEQYF

D gene: NA
V gene: TRBV7-6
J gene: TRBJ2-1
clone size: NA
CDR3 DNA: TGTGCCAGCAGCAACTCTAGGAGGGATTTAGGGAATGAGCAGTTCTTC
CDR3 protein: CASSNSRRDLGNEQFF

D gene: TRBD2
V gene: TRBV29-1
J gene: TRBJ2-2
clone size: NA
CDR3 DNA: TGCAGCCCCGAGGCACGGCTAGCGGGCCCGATTGCGAACACCGGGGAGCTGTTTTTT
CDR3 protein: CSPEARLAGPIANTGELFF

D gene: TRBD2
V gene: TRBV19
J gene: TRBJ2-3
clone size: NA
CDR3 DNA: TGTGCCAGCCAATCTAGCGGGAGTTGGAGCACAGATACGCAGTATTTT
CDR3 protein: CASQSSGSWSTDTQYF

D gene: TRBD1
V gene: TRBV28
J gene: TRBJ1-6
clone size: NA
CDR3 DNA: TGTGCCAGCAGTTTATCGACAGGGGCAGGGTCACCCCTCCACTTT
CDR3 protein: CASSLSTGAGSPLHF

D gene: NA
V gene: TRBV6-1
J gene: TRBJ2-7
clone size: NA
CDR3 DNA: TGTGCCAGCGGGCGACAGGAGTACGAGCAGTACTTC
CDR3 protein: CASGRQEYEQYF

D gene: NA
V gene: TRBV15
J gene: TRBJ1-2
clone size: NA
CDR3 DNA: TGTGCCACCAGCAGAGATCAGGGTACACGGGGCTACACCTTC
CDR3 protein: CATSRDQGTRGYTF

D gene: TRBD2
V gene: TRBV28
J gene: TRBJ2-1
clone size: NA
CDR3 DNA: TGTGCCAGCAGTTACATAGCGGGAGTAACCTACAATGAGCAGTTCTTC
CDR3 protein: CASSYIAGVTYNEQFF

D gene: NA
V gene: TRBV6-6
J gene: TRBJ1-2
clone size: NA
CDR3 DNA: TGTGCCAGCAGTTACTCACAGGAAAACTATGGCTACACCTTC
CDR3 protein: CASSYSQENYGYTF

D gene: NA
V gene: TRBV6-6
J gene: TRBJ1-5
clone size: NA
CDR3 DNA: TGTGCCAGCAGTTACTCGTGGGGGGTGGGCAATCAGCCCCAGCATTTT
CDR3 protein: CASSYSWGVGNQPQHF

D gene: TRBD1
V gene: TRBV6-5
J gene: TRBJ2-7
clone size: NA
CDR3 DNA: TGTGCCAGCACTTCGCACAGGGGAAACGAGCAGTACTTC
CDR3 protein: CASTSHRGNEQYF

D gene: NA
V gene: TRBV19
J gene: TRBJ1-1
clone size: NA
CDR3 DNA: TGTGCCAGTAGTATAGGAGGGAACACTGAAGCTTTCTTT
CDR3 protein: CASSIGGNTEAFF

D gene: NA
V gene: TRBV2
J gene: TRBJ1-2
clone size: NA
CDR3 DNA: TGTGCCAGCAGTGTGGACGGAGGAGTCTATGGCTACACCTTC
CDR3 protein: CASSVDGGVYGYTF

D gene: NA
V gene: TRBV7-2
J gene: TRBJ1-1
clone size: NA
CDR3 DNA: TGTGCCAGCAGCTTACGTCAGGGCACTGAAGCTTTCTTT
CDR3 protein: CASSLRQGTEAFF

D gene: TRBD2
V gene: TRBV9
J gene: TRBJ2-5
clone size: NA
CDR3 DNA: TGTGCCAGCAGCTTGGGGACTAGCGGGAGGGCCGGCGGGGAGACCCAGTACTTC
CDR3 protein: CASSLGTSGRAGGETQYF

D gene: TRBD1
V gene: TRBV9
J gene: TRBJ1-4
clone size: NA
CDR3 DNA: TGTGCCAGCATGGGACAGGGTGAGGATGAAAAACTGTTTTTT
CDR3 protein: CASMGQGEDEKLFF

D gene: NA
V gene: TRBV15
J gene: TRBJ2-7
clone size: NA
CDR3 DNA: TGTGCCACCAGCAAAGAGGGCCGTCTGTACGAGCAGTACTTC
CDR3 protein: CATSKEGRLYEQYF

D gene: NA
V gene: TRBV19
J gene: TRBJ2-1
clone size: NA
CDR3 DNA: TGTGCCAGTACTATCGGGATAGGCGCCTACAATGAGCAGTTCTTC
CDR3 protein: CASTIGIGAYNEQFF

D gene: NA
V gene: TRBV28
J gene: TRBJ1-5
clone size: NA
CDR3 DNA: TGTGCCAGCAGCCCCGGTACCCCAAATCAGCCCCAGCATTTT
CDR3 protein: CASSPGTPNQPQHF

D gene: TRBD1
V gene: TRBV5-1
J gene: TRBJ1-4
clone size: NA
CDR3 DNA: TGCGCCAGCAGGTCAGGGGGCTCTAATGAAAAACTGTTTTTT
CDR3 protein: CASRSGGSNEKLFF

D gene: TRBD2
V gene: TRBV28
J gene: TRBJ2-1
clone size: NA
CDR3 DNA: TGTGCCAGCAGCCATCGACTAGCGGGAAAATTCTACAATGAGCAGTTCTTC
CDR3 protein: CASSHRLAGKFYNEQFF

D gene: NA
V gene: TRBV4-1
J gene: TRBJ1-1
clone size: NA
CDR3 DNA: TGCGCCAGCAGCCAAGTAATAAACACCAGAAACACTGAAGCTTTCTTT
CDR3 protein: CASSQVINTRNTEAFF

D gene: NA
V gene: TRBV30
J gene: TRBJ1-1
clone size: NA
CDR3 DNA: TGTGCCTGGAGTGTAGGGGCAGGCCGAGACACTGAAGCTTTCTTT
CDR3 protein: CAWSVGAGRDTEAFF